These 22 T cell receptor beta chains share one sample of origin, sequenced in a study of cytomegalovirus exposure and HLA in healthy donors. PCR used 60 Vbeta primers and 13 Jbeta primers. Libraries were prepared by immunoSEQ multiplex PCR; TCRdb keeps only in-frame clonotypes and omits some of them. The profile covers more than 100,000 clones, with under 85% appearing a single time and around 4% taken by the ten largest. The sequencing sample was made of PBMCs. The receptors shown here come from a human donor in good health.

The rearrangement uses TRBV6-5 and TRBJ1-5; no reliable D call. Deletions cut 4 bases from V and 3 bases from J, with 10 bases between. The CDR3 extends over 14 amino acids. From germline, CDR1 is MNHEY and CDR2 SVGAGI. The CDR3 nucleotides read TGTGCCAGCAGTTTAGGCGGGATCAATCAGCCCCAGCATTTT. Its protein is CASSLGGINQPQHF.

The chain couples TRBV18 to TRBJ1-3; 7 bases align to TRBD1. This CDR3 is built from 16 residues. Germline V gene lookup returns CDR1 KGHSH and CDR2 LQKENI. After removal of 1 base from V and 0 bases from J, the junction contained 3 bases not matched to a gene. CDR3 DNA: TGTGCCAGCTCACCACGGGACAGACTCTCTGGAAACACCATATATTTT. This encodes CASSPRDRLSGNTIYF.

This rearrangement joins TRBV19 to TRBJ2-7; weak D call: TRBD1 (6 bases). V was shortened by 6 bases and J by 7 bases, with 16 bases between the two germline ends. CDR1 is LNHDA, CDR2 SQIVND, per germline (reference sequence). The CDR3 length is 13 residues. DNA for the CDR3: TGTGCCAGTAGCACTAGGGGCCAGGGGGAGCAGTACTTC. This encodes CASSTRGQGEQYF.

The V call is TRBV21-1, the J call TRBJ2-3; TRBD2 is taken as the D call from the table, unchecked against the DNA. TRBV21-1 is classified as a pseudogene. CDR3 length equals 17 residues. This chain's CDR3 is CASSKEVPAEGTDTQYF. The DNA of the CDR3 is TGTGCCAGCAGCAAAGAGGTCCCAGCGGAGGGAACAGATACGCAGTATTTT.

The chain has TRBV11-3 and TRBJ2-1; TRBD2 agrees at 9 bases. Per germline, CDR1 SGHNT and CDR2 YENEEA. The V and J ends lost 3 bases and 6 bases, in that order; junction bases with no gene match: 9. This CDR3 has 16 amino acids. The CDR3 DNA reads as TGTGCCAGCAGCTTGGATAGCGGGAGTGGGGCCAATGAGCAGTTCTTC. As protein: CASSLDSGSGANEQFF.

Comment on this clone: The sample carries other DNA sequences with the same CDR3. V and J are TRBV30 and TRBJ1-5; 9 bases are shared with TRBD1. The CDR3 length is 12 residues. Germline CDR1 is GTSNPN and CDR2 is SVGIG (reference sequence). J lost 4 bases, V lost 7 bases, and 2 bases had no gene match. Written as DNA, the CDR3 is TGTGCCTCCGGACAGGGGAATCAGCCCCAGCATTTT. Encoded protein: CASGQGNQPQHF.

Only one count was recorded for this clone. The chain joins TRBV7-2 to TRBJ2-3; D not certain. This CDR3 comprises 13 residues. Between the trimmed V and J ends, which lost 2 bases and 4 bases, there was a span of 7 bases. Germline CDR1 and CDR2: SGHTA and FQGNSA. The CDR3 spells CASSLSTADTQYF. The CDR3 region has the DNA TGTGCCAGCAGCTTATCGACTGCAGATACGCAGTATTTT.

This rearrangement joins TRBV5-1 to TRBJ1-6; D is unclear. Germline V CDR1 and CDR2: SGHRS, YFSETQ. V was clipped by 0 bases and J by 7 bases, with 5 bases between them. There are 13 residues in the CDR3. The CDR3 loop is CASSLVRNSPLHF. CDR3 bases: TGCGCCAGCAGCTTGGTACGGAATTCACCCCTCCACTTT.

This rearrangement joins TRBV7-9 to TRBJ1-5, with D possibly being TRBD1 (6 bases). The CDR3 contains 15 residues. V dropped 0 bases and J dropped 5 bases, with 11 bases sitting between them. Germline lookup yields CDR1 SEHNR and CDR2 FQNEAQ (reference sequence). DNA of the CDR3: TGTGCCAGCAGCTTAGCGTCCAAGGGGGATCAGCCCCAGCATTTT. Its protein is CASSLASKGDQPQHF.

The J gene is TRBJ2-2, the V gene TRBV30; maybe TRBD2 (6 bases). V was pared by 0 bases and J by 4 bases, with 9 bases between. From germline, CDR1 is GTSNPN and CDR2 SVGIG (reference sequence). This CDR3 contains 14 residues. The CDR3 DNA sequence: TGTGCCTGGAGTGTACCGGGAGCCACCGGGGAGCTGTTTTTT. This translates into CAWSVPGATGELFF.

The CDR3 loop is CASSPRQGPEAFF. DNA for the CDR3: TGTGCCAGCTCACCTCGACAGGGGCCTGAAGCTTTCTTT. The rearrangement joins TRBV18 to TRBJ1-1; 8 nucleotides match TRBD1. V lost 3 bases, J lost 6 bases, and 3 bases stayed unmatched. Germline-derived CDR1 and CDR2 are KGHSH and LQKENI. The CDR3 loop spans 13 amino acids.

The V and J genes are TRBV7-8 and TRBJ1-3; D unclear. This CDR3 is 14 amino acids long. V was clipped by 5 bases and J by 4 bases, with 12 bases between them. CDR1 is SGHVS and CDR2 is FQNEAQ in the germline V gene. CDR3 DNA: TGTGCCAGCAGCGTCACTGAGGGAGGAAACACCATATATTTT. This codes for CASSVTEGGNTIYF.

V usage is TRBV27 and J usage is TRBJ2-7; D possibly corresponds to TRBD1 (6 bases). Trimming left V 10 bases short and J 6 bases short, with 16 bases between. The CDR3 is 12 amino acids. Germline V lookup: CDR1 MNHEY, CDR2 SMNVEV (reference sequence). The CDR3 DNA is TGTGCCACTAGGGGCCAGGGGCCCGAGCAGTACTTC. It specifies CATRGQGPEQYF.

The J gene is TRBJ2-5, the V gene TRBV11-2; weak D call: TRBD2 (5 bases). Germline V gives CDR1 SGHAT, CDR2 FQNNGV. V lost 3 bases and J lost 4, with 15 bases in between. This CDR3 comprises 15 residues. The CDR3 sequence: CASSLAPSSIETQYF. Here the CDR3 DNA reads TGTGCCAGCAGCTTGGCTCCTTCTAGCATAGAGACCCAGTACTTC.

V gene TRBV7-6 combines with J gene TRBJ1-2, with TRBD1 matching 9 bases. The CDR3 spans 12 residues. The ends lost 4 bases at V and 8 bases at J; junction bases unmatched: 2. CDR1 and CDR2 (germline): SGHVS, FNYEAQ. CDR3 sequence: CASSSDRGGYTF. CDR3 nucleotide sequence: TGTGCCAGCAGCTCGGACAGGGGAGGCTACACCTTC.

The J gene is TRBJ1-1, the V gene TRBV7-6; D call uncertain. The germline V gene encodes CDR1 SGHVS and CDR2 FNYEAQ. The CDR3 extends over 12 amino acids. Trimming removed 2 bases from V and 3 bases from J, with 4 bases in between. DNA for the CDR3: TGTGCCAGCAGCTTACCAGACACTGAAGCTTTCTTT. Amino acids: CASSLPDTEAFF. Combining the CDR3 with reference TRBV7-6 and TRBJ1-1 gives the whole variable domain GAGVSQSPRYKVTKRGQDVALRCDPISGHVSLYWYRQALGQGPEFLTYFNYEAQQDKSGLPNDRFSAERPEGSISTLTIQRTEQRDSAMYRCASSLPDTEAFFGQGTRLTVV.

The CDR3 bases are TGTGCCAGCTCACCATGGGAACCAGGGCTTTCGGATGAAAAACTGTTTTTT. It is translated as CASSPWEPGLSDEKLFF. The rearrangement uses TRBV18 and TRBJ1-4, with a possible D match to TRBD1 (5 bases). This CDR3 spans 17 amino acids. Germline V gene lookup returns CDR1 KGHSH and CDR2 LQKENI. Trimming removed 2 bases from V and 6 bases from J, with 19 bases in between.

The chain joins TRBV28 to TRBJ1-5; weak D call: TRBD1 (5 bases). This CDR3 has 14 amino acids. V was trimmed by 2 bases and J by 5 bases, leaving 10 bases between them. The germline V gene encodes CDR1 MDHEN and CDR2 SYDVKM. CDR3 in amino acids: CASSLTRGDQPQHF. In DNA, the CDR3 is TGTGCCAGCAGTTTAACGCGGGGGGATCAGCCCCAGCATTTT. The complete variable domain, with remaining parts taken from reference TRBV28 and TRBJ1-5, reads DVKVTQSSRYLVKRTGEKVFLECVQDMDHENMFWYRQDPGLGLRLIYFSYDVKMKEKGDIPEGYSVSREKKERFSLILESASTNQTSMYLCASSLTRGDQPQHFGDGTRLSIL.

The chain has TRBV25-1 and TRBJ2-5; D uncertain. V shed 6 bases and J shed 0 bases, with 5 bases lying between them. This CDR3 is 12 amino acids long. Germline loops: CDR1 MGHDK, CDR2 SYGVNS. CDR3 region: CASSRYQETQYF. The CDR3 DNA reads as TGTGCCAGCAGCCGGTACCAAGAGACCCAGTACTTC.

The chain joins TRBV18 to TRBJ2-7; 12 nucleotides agree with TRBD1. The germline V gene encodes CDR1 KGHSH and CDR2 LQKENI. V shed 8 bases and J 4 bases; nucleotides not matched to a gene: 9. This CDR3 has 15 residues. DNA for the CDR3: TGTGCCAGCCCCGGGGGACAGGGGGCGGGATACGAGCAGTACTTC. It yields the protein CASPGGQGAGYEQYF.

The rearrangement uses TRBV30 and TRBJ2-7, with a possible D match to TRBD2 (5 bases). Trimming took off 5 bases at V and 2 bases at J, with 19 bases between the two ends. The CDR3 is 15 amino acids. Germline CDR1 is GTSNPN and CDR2 is SVGIG (reference sequence). CDR3 sequence: CAWRSTKRAAYEQYF. CDR3 nucleotide sequence: TGTGCCTGGCGTTCAACGAAAAGAGCGGCCTACGAGCAGTACTTC.

The V and J genes are TRBV19 and TRBJ2-7, with D possibly TRBD1 on 5 matching bases. The V gene's germline CDR1 is LNHDA and CDR2 SQIVND (reference sequence). The CDR3 has 11 amino acids. The CDR3 reads CATGIAYEQYF. CDR3 nucleotide sequence: TGTGCTACAGGAATAGCCTACGAGCAGTACTTC.